Included here is one TCR beta chain sequence, with context. This entry comes from a study of blood T cell repertoires in COVID-19. Study in general: Some COVID-19 samples were acute and others convalescent; all came from the United States, Italy and Spain. T cells, B-cell-depleted T cells, or PBMCs supplied cDNA or gDNA.

In the authors' workflow: Estimated nucleated cell counts came from reference gene primer amplification. Some clones are missing from TCRdb's copy, which holds only in-frame ones; the method was immunoSEQ multiplex PCR. D and trimming were read from the DNA, whereas the V and J calls and clone size are those reported in that table. This sample has under 95,000 clones; approximately 80% occur once, and the top ten carry approximately 10%. CDR1 LGHDT and CDR2 YNNKEL come from the germline V gene (reference sequence). V lost 4 bases, J lost 5 bases, and 8 bases stayed unmatched. The CDR3 has 16 amino acids.

The origin of this receptor is a man between 65 and 79 years old with acute or convalescent COVID-19. The gene calls are TRBV3-1 (or the pseudogene TRBV3-2) and TRBJ2-1, with TRBD2 matching 10 bases. Sample: peripheral blood. The CDR3 coding sequence is TGTGCCAGCAGCCCGAGGGCCACTAGCGGGGACAATGAGCAGTTCTTC. This codes for CASSPRATSGDNEQFF.